This entry features one T cell receptor (beta chain) sequence. Antigen: not known. Patients were newly diagnosed with stage II-IVA oral cavity squamous cell carcinoma without prior systemic or radiation treatment. The entry originates in a study of neoadjuvant anti-PD-1 for oral cavity cancer. At the level of the study: Before surgery, most patients got three to four biweekly 3 mg/kg nivolumab doses. Non-progressing patients received a fourth nivolumab dose near day 43, then surgery on days 50-56. Broader study findings: Each response group had just a few patients in TCR analyses.

The method was immunoSEQ multiplex PCR; TCRdb's version includes in-frame clones alone and lacks a portion of them. The top ten hold 2.5% to 4% of the sample, which has 75,000 or so clones, roughly 80% seen once. V was shortened by 2 bases and J by 6 bases, with 2 bases between the two germline ends. The CDR3 has 11 amino acids. CDR1 is SGHVS and CDR2 is FNYEAQ in the germline V gene. The chain couples TRBV7-6 to TRBJ2-1; no definite D call. The source was PBMCs, collected before nivolumab (anti-PD-1) treatment. The receptor was derived from a person aged 40 to 85 with oral cavity squamous cell carcinoma. CDR3 sequence (DNA): TGTGCCAGCAGCTTAACCAATGAGCAGTTCTTC. It specifies CASSLTNEQFF.